This T cell receptor (beta chain) was sequenced in a study of cytomegalovirus exposure and HLA in healthy donors. Regarding the study as a whole: CMV serostatus was the sole immune exposure information available. Apparent HLA restriction characterized most CMV-associated TCR beta chains in a later analysis.

The CDR3 sequence is 14 residues long. V gave up 7 bases and J gave up 4 bases; unmatched junction bases: 8. Germline lookup yields CDR1 MNHNS and CDR2 SASEGT. The PCR ran on 60 Vbeta and 13 Jbeta primers. Repertoires were generated with immunoSEQ multiplex PCR, while TCRdb's copy carries only in-frame clones and drops some. The table shows nearly 110,000 clones, with around 75% occurring only once. The table lists this clone with a count of one. Its target is unknown. The sample comprised PBMCs. The receptor comes from a male donor in good health and CMV-seropositive. The gene calls are TRBV6-1 and TRBJ2-3; 7 nucleotides align to TRBD2. This CDR3 is CASNRLAGADTQYF. The CDR3 DNA is TGTGCCAGCAACCGACTAGCCGGGGCAGATACGCAGTATTTT.